This T cell receptor beta chain was profiled in a study of beta chain features in type 1 diabetes (dated by TCRdb to the late 2010s). In terms of the full investigation: No differences in mean age, gender distribution, total cell number or subset yield were found between patients and healthy donors. A total of roughly 100,000,000 sorted cells were examined across all samples, and the number of cells per subset was strongly correlated with RNA yield. In the study, TCRB repertoires of sorted circulating CD4+ T cell subsets from recently diagnosed type 1 diabetes patients were compared with those of matched healthy donors. Naive and central memory subsets were obtained from all 30 or so donors, but regulatory and stem cell-like memory subsets were isolated from only 8 patients and roughly eight healthy donors. What the work shows at the level of the full study, not this receptor alone: Naive, central memory and regulatory TCRB repertoires appeared more similar among patients than among healthy donors. PCR might favor shorter templates, but patient and control samples were amplified and corrected together, so any skew would affect both groups equally. Because the HLA sub-analyses included only small numbers of individuals, any influence of HLA type on TCRB rearrangement was left unresolved. At VDJ recombination sites, patients with type 1 diabetes made fewer insertions and deleted more nucleotides, a pattern implying thymic rearrangement abnormalities. In all four CD4+ subsets, TCRB CDR3 length was moderately but significantly shorter in type 1 diabetes patients. Sequencing cDNA rather than genomic DNA could over-represent highly expressing activated cells, although activation and CD3 levels did not differ between groups.

This clone came up a few times. No cognate antigen has been identified for it. The input lacks base qualities; no much larger clone sits a single base away. Each donor gave one peripheral blood draw, averaging approximately 0.11 L, which was collected into heparinised tubes. Using a panel that included CD45RO, CCR7, CD25, CD127, CD95 and CD27, naive, central memory, regulatory and stem cell-like memory CD4+ T cells were sorted on a BD FACSAria II. Purity was above 95% for every sorted population. Right away, PBMCs were isolated by Lymphoprep density gradient centrifugation and were stained directly, with no culture step. So that batch effects would be minimized, each experiment stained and sorted samples in pairs, pairing one healthy donor with one patient. All of the isolated RNA was reverse transcribed with the High Capacity cDNA Reverse Transcription Kit, so expressed TCRB transcripts were sequenced. Deep immunoSEQ sequencing was performed on naive, central memory and regulatory T cell samples, with an average of approximately 4 million total reads per sample. Sorted cells were lysed in RLT buffer and RNA was extracted with DNase-treated RNeasy Micro or Mini kits, depending on cell number. Each cell subset was processed on its own to prevent cross-contamination, while patient and healthy donor samples were processed together. The immunoSEQ multiplex PCR was used to amplify TCRB sequences from cDNA, yielding 87-bp fragments that span the CDR3 region. Sequencing of the amplicons was performed on the Illumina HiSeq platform. On the study's bioinformatics: PCR bias was computationally corrected using synthetic template baselines, reads within Hamming distance 2 were collapsed, and singletons that could not be merged were discarded. Reads were aligned against IMGT so that V, D and J genes, CDR3 length and insertions or deletions at six rearrangement sites could be assigned. Within each subset, clonotype counts were normalized to sorted cell number, after which true diversity and Gini coefficients were computed with the tcR R package. The overlap coefficient, calculated on TCRB nucleotide sequences, was used to measure repertoire sharing. TCRdb provides this immuneACCESS table in a form limited to in-frame rearrangements. Some clones are lacking; in checked studies, under half of them reflect an unresolved V gene, and why the rest are absent is not known. The V and J calls and clone size are taken from that table; D and trimming were inferred from the DNA. Across this sample there are around 160,000 clones, with 6.5% to 10% seen only once. The ten largest clones add up to 0.54% of the sample.

The trim is 1 base for V and 8 bases for J, with a gap of 17 bases between the germline ends. From the cysteine through the phenylalanine, the CDR3 covers 15 amino acids. The read is trimmed to its CDR3 DNA, 45 bases read in frame from base 1. The germline V gene supplies CDR1 LGHNA and CDR2 YSLEER. The receptor chain draws on TRBV4-3 and TRBJ1-1, with no D gene named confidently. Sequenced sample: central memory CD4+ T cells from blood. The sequence came from a woman between 18 and 29 years old with type 1 diabetes. The nucleotides are TGCGCCAGCAGCCAAGTCGTTCTGGCGAGAGGGGAAGCTTTCTTT. Translated, this is CASSQVVLARGEAFF.